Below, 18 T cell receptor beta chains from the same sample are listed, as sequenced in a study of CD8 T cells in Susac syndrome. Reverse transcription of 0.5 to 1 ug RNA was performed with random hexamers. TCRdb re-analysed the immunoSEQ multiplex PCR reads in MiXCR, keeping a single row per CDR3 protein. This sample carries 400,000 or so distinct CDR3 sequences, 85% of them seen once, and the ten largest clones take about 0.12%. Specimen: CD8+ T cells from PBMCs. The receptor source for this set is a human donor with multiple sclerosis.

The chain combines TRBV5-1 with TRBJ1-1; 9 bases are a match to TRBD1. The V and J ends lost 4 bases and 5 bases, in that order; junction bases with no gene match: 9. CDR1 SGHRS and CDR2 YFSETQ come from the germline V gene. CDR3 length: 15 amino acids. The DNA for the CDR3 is TGCGCCAGCAGCGCGGGGACAGGGATGGTGACTGAAGCTTTCTTT. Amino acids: CASSAGTGMVTEAFF.

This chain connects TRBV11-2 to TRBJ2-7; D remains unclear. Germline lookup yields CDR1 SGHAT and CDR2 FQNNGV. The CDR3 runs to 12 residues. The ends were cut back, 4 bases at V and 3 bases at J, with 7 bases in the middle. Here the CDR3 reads CASSWGSYEQYF. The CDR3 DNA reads TGTGCCAGCAGCTGGGGTAGCTACGAGCAGTACTTC.

CDR3 region: CASSLEALGTSGRIDEQFF. CDR3 coding DNA: TGTGCCAGCAGTTTAGAAGCGTTAGGGACTAGCGGGAGGATCGATGAGCAGTTCTTC. The genes are TRBV12-3 or TRBV12-4 and TRBJ2-1, with TRBD2 matching 15 bases. There are 19 residues in the CDR3. V dropped 1 base and J dropped 8; count of bases not matched to a gene: 12.

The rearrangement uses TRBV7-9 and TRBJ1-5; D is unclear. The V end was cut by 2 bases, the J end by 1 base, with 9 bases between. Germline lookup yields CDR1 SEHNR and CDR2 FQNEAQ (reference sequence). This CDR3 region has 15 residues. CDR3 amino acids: CASSLSTDSNQPQHF. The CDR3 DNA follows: TGTGCCAGCAGCTTATCCACCGACAGCAATCAGCCCCAGCATTTT.

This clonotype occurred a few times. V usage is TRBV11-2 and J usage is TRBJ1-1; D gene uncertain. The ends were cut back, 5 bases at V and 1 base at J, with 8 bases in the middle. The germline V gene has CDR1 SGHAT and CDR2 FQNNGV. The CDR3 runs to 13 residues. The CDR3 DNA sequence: TGTGCCAGCAGCCATGATCCGAACACTGAAGCTTTCTTT. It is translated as CASSHDPNTEAFF.

The CDR3 region has the DNA TGTGCCAGCAGCTCTAGCGGGAGCCTTGACGAGCAGTACTTC. Protein sequence: CASSSSGSLDEQYF. This chain connects TRBV9 to TRBJ2-7, with 10 positions matching TRBD2. The J segment lost 5 bases and the V segment lost 4 bases, leaving 6 bases of the junction unmatched. The CDR3 has 14 amino acids. Germline V gives CDR1 SGDLS, CDR2 YYNGEE. The complete variable domain, with remaining parts taken from reference TRBV9 and TRBJ2-7, reads DSGVTQTPKHLITATGQRVTLRCSPRSGDLSVYWYQQSLDQGLQFLIQYYNGEERAKGNILERFSAQQFPDLHSELNLSSLELGDSALYFCASSSSGSLDEQYFGPGTRLTVT.

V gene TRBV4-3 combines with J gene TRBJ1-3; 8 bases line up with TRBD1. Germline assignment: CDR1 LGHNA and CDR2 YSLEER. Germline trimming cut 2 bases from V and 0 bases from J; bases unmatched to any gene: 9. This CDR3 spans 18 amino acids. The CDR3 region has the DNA TGCGCCAGCAGCCAACAGGGGGCGAGGGATTTCTCTGGAAACACCATATATTTT. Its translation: CASSQQGARDFSGNTIYF.

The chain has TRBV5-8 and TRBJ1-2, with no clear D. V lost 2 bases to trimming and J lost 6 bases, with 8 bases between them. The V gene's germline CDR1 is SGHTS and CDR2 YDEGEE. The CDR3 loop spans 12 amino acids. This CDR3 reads CASSLYFDGYTF. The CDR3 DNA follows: TGTGCCAGCAGCTTATATTTCGATGGCTACACCTTC.

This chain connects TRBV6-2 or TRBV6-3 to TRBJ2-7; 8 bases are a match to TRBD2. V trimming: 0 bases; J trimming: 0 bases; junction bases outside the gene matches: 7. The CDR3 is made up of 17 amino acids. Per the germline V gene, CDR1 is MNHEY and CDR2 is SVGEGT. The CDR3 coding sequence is TGTGCCAGCAGTTACTCTCGAGCGGGGGCCAACTCCTACGAGCAGTACTTC. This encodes CASSYSRAGANSYEQYF.

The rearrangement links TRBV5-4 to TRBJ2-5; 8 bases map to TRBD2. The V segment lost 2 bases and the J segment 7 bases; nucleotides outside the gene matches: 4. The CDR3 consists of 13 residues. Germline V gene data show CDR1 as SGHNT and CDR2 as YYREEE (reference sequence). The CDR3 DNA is TGTGCCAGCAGCTTTCGGGGGGGGGCGACCCAGTACTTC. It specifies CASSFRGGATQYF.

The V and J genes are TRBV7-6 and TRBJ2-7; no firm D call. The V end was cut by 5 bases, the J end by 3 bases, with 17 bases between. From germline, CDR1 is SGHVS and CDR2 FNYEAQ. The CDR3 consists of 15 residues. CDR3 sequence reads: CASSPTTTIGYEQYF. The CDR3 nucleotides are TGTGCCAGCAGCCCAACAACGACCATCGGCTACGAGCAGTACTTC. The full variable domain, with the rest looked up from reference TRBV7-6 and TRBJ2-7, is GAGVSQSPRYKVTKRGQDVALRCDPISGHVSLYWYRQALGQGPEFLTYFNYEAQQDKSGLPNDRFSAERPEGSISTLTIQRTEQRDSAMYRCASSPTTTIGYEQYFGPGTRLTVT.

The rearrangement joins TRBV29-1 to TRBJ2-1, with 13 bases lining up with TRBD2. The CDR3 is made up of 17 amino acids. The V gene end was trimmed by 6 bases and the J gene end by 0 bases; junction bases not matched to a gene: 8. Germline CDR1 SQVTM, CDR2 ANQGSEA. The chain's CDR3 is CSVGGTSGTNSYNEQFF. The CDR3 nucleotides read TGCAGCGTCGGCGGGACTAGCGGGACCAACTCCTACAATGAGCAGTTCTTC.

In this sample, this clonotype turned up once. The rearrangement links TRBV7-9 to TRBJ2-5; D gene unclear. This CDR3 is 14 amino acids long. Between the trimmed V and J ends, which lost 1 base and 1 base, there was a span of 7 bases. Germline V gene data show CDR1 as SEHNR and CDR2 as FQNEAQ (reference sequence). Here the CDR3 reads CASSLVTVQETQYF. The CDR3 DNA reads TGTGCCAGCAGCTTAGTAACAGTCCAAGAGACCCAGTACTTC.

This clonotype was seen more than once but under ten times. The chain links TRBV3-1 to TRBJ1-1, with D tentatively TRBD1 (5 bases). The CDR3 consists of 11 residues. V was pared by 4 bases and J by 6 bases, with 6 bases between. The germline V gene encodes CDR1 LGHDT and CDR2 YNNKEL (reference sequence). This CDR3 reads CASSRGSEAFF. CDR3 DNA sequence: TGTGCCAGCAGCCGGGGGTCTGAAGCTTTCTTT.

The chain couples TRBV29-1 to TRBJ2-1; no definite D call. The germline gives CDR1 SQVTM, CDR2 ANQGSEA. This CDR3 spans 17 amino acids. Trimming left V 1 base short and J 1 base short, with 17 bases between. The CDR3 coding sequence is TGCAGCGTTGAAGCGATTCGCGACTTCTTTTCCTACAATGAGCAGTTCTTC. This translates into CSVEAIRDFFSYNEQFF.

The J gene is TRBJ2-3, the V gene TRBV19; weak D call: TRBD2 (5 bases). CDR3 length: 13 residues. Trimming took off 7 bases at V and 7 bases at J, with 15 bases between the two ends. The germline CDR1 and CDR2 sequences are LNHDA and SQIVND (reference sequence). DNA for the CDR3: TGTGCCAGTACCAAACGGAGGCCTTATACGCAGTATTTT. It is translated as CASTKRRPYTQYF. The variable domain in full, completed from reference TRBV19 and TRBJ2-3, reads DGGITQSPKYLFRKEGQNVTLSCEQNLNHDAMYWYRQDPGQGLRLIYYSQIVNDFQKGDIAEGYSVSREKKESFPLTVTSAQKNPTAFYLCASTKRRPYTQYFGPGTRLTVL.

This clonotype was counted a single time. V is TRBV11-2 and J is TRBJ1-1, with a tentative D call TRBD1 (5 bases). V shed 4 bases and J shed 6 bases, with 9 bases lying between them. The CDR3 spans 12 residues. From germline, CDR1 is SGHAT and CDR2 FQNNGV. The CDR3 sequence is CASSWGGSEAFF. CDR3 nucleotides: TGTGCCAGCAGCTGGGGGGGATCTGAAGCTTTCTTT.

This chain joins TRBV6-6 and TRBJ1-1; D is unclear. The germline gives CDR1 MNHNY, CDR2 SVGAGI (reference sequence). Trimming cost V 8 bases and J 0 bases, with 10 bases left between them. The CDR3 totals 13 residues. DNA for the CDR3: TGTGCCAGCGTGAGAGGCATGAACACTGAAGCTTTCTTT. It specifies CASVRGMNTEAFF.